The 3 T cell receptor beta chains below were found in one sample sequenced in a study of T-cell reconstitution after alpha-beta-depleted transplantation in children. Unique molecular identifiers featured in how the TCRbeta library was prepared. Via MiXCR, TCRdb re-called the PCR reads, giving one row per CDR3 protein. The table shows over 150,000 distinct CDR3 sequences, with 6.6% occurring only once. The sample in question was PBMCs, obtained before TCRalphabeta/CD19-depleted stem cell transplant. The source is a boy between 2 and 10 years old with acute lymphoblastic leukemia, due to receive a stem cell transplant.

The rearrangement uses TRBV20-1 and TRBJ2-1; D unresolved. This CDR3 contains 14 residues. Deletions cut 4 bases from V and 4 bases from J, with 14 bases between. Germline V gene sequence: CDR1 DFQATT, CDR2 SNEGSKA (reference sequence). Here the CDR3 DNA reads TGCAGTGCTAAAAAGGCCGTTGGGTACAATGAGCAGTTCTTC. Translated, it gives CSAKKAVGYNEQFF.

This clonotype occurred many times. The chain combines TRBV29-1 with TRBJ2-1; 8 bases match TRBD2. CDR1 SQVTM and CDR2 ANQGSEA come from the germline V gene. The CDR3 loop spans 16 amino acids. V was clipped by 6 bases and J by 7 bases; unmatched bases: 17. CDR3 nucleotide sequence: TGCAGCGTCACCTTAAGCGGGAGCTACAGGTGGAATGAGCAGTTCTTC. Its protein is CSVTLSGSYRWNEQFF.

This clonotype appeared many times. The V call is TRBV5-1, the J call TRBJ2-7; 7 positions agree with TRBD1. The CDR3 has 13 amino acids. V shed 4 bases and J 5 bases; nucleotides not matched to a gene: 6. Germline CDR1 SGHRS, CDR2 YFSETQ. CDR3 protein: CASSLEQGNEQYF. CDR3 sequence (DNA): TGCGCCAGCAGCCTGGAACAGGGGAACGAGCAGTACTTC.